These T cell receptor beta chains were read from a single sample in a study of response to subunit inactivated influenza vaccine. MiXCR was run by TCRdb on the RT-PCR reads, yielding one entry per CDR3 protein. Here the sample spans 400,000 to 650,000 distinct CDR3 sequences, roughly 7.9% being singletons. This material consisted of PBMCs from blood, taken less than 30 months after vaccination. Receptors originate from a man aged 50 to 69 who received an inactivated influenza vaccine. The CDR3 runs from the conserved cysteine through the conserved F or W. Fields, in order: J gene, D gene, V gene, clone size, CDR3 DNA, CDR3 protein. The D gene is left open where the match is weak. Only some rows state a clone size, as once, few, many or a class for expanded clones.

J: TRBJ2-3
D: TRBD2
V: TRBV5-1
size: -
DNA: TGCGCCAGCAGCTTGGGCAGCGGGAGGGCCCATACGCAGTATTTT
CDR3: CASSLGSGRAHTQYF

J: TRBJ1-4
D: -
V: TRBV20-1
size: few
DNA: TGCAGTCAGCAGGGCGTGAATGAAAAACTGTTTTTT
CDR3: CSQQGVNEKLFF

J: TRBJ2-1
D: TRBD2
V: TRBV10-3
size: few
DNA: TGTGCCACCTTTAGCGGGGGCGAAAGTGAGCAGTTCTTC
CDR3: CATFSGGESEQFF

J: TRBJ2-2
D: -
V: TRBV6-5
size: few
DNA: TGTGCCAGCAGTTATCCCATAGGGGGGAACACCGGGGAGCTGTTTTTT
CDR3: CASSYPIGGNTGELFF

J: TRBJ2-4
D: -
V: TRBV4-3
size: -
DNA: TGCGCCAGCAGCCAGGGACCTCCCCTAGGCAAAAACATTCAGTACTTC
CDR3: CASSQGPPLGKNIQYF

J: TRBJ2-7
D: TRBD2
V: TRBV3-1
size: few
DNA: TGTGCCAGCTCGGCGGGGGGAATAGCGGGAGACTACGAGCAGTACTTC
CDR3: CASSAGGIAGDYEQYF

J: TRBJ2-7
D: -
V: TRBV11-2
size: -
DNA: TGTGCCAGCAGCTTAGGTGAAAAGCAGTACTTC
CDR3: CASSLGEKQYF

J: TRBJ1-4
D: TRBD1
V: TRBV20-1
size: few
DNA: TGCAGTGCTAGAAGGGGGCGCTCTGAAAAACTGTTTTTT
CDR3: CSARRGRSEKLFF

J: TRBJ2-5
D: -
V: TRBV29-1
size: many
DNA: TGCAGCGTTTTATTTGGGGAGACCCAGTACTTC
CDR3: CSVLFGETQYF

J: TRBJ2-3
D: TRBD2
V: TRBV6-1
size: many
DNA: TGTGCCAGCAGTGTCGGATACGCGGGAGAGGACACAGATACGCAGTATTTT
CDR3: CASSVGYAGEDTDTQYF

J: TRBJ2-7
D: -
V: TRBV20-1
size: -
DNA: TGCAGTGCTAGCCCGCCTCGGGACTCAGCCTACGAGCAGTACTTC
CDR3: CSASPPRDSAYEQYF

J: TRBJ2-2
D: -
V: TRBV7-8
size: many
DNA: TGTGCCAGCAGCTTAGCGTTCCTGTCCGGGGAGCTGTTTTTT
CDR3: CASSLAFLSGELFF

J: TRBJ2-7
D: -
V: TRBV29-1
size: few
DNA: TGCAGCGTTTTATTGGTGGGCACGAGCTCCTACGAGCAGTACTTC
CDR3: CSVLLVGTSSYEQYF

J: TRBJ1-1
D: -
V: TRBV7-9
size: few
DNA: TGTGCCAGCAGCTTAGAAACCTCAGGCACTGAAGCTTTCTTT
CDR3: CASSLETSGTEAFF

J: TRBJ1-2
D: -
V: TRBV10-3
size: -
DNA: TGTGCCATCAGTGAGCCGCAGGGCCCCGGATATGGCTACACCTTC
CDR3: CAISEPQGPGYGYTF

J: TRBJ2-7
D: -
V: TRBV7-2
size: once
DNA: TGTGCCAGCAGCCCCCGGGGTCCGCGCGCCTACGAGCAGTACTTC
CDR3: CASSPRGPRAYEQYF

J: TRBJ2-7
D: -
V: TRBV3-1
size: few
DNA: TGTGCCAGCAGCCAAGGTCAACTAGTGGTTCGCTACGAGCAGTACTTC
CDR3: CASSQGQLVVRYEQYF

J: TRBJ2-5
D: -
V: TRBV5-5
size: -
DNA: TGTGCCATCGGCTCTGGGGTTGGGACCCAGTACTTC
CDR3: CAIGSGVGTQYF

J: TRBJ2-3
D: TRBD2
V: TRBV20-1
size: -
DNA: TGCAGTGCTAGAGCGGCGGGGGACCCCACAGATACGCAGTATTTT
CDR3: CSARAAGDPTDTQYF

J: TRBJ1-1
D: -
V: TRBV28
size: -
DNA: TGTGCCAGCAGTCCGACCGGGACCAGGGCTTTCTTT
CDR3: CASSPTGTRAFF

J: TRBJ2-4
D: -
V: TRBV5-5
size: few
DNA: TGTGCCAGCAGCTTGGCAGGGTCCCCCAAAAACATTCAGTACTTC
CDR3: CASSLAGSPKNIQYF

J: TRBJ1-2
D: TRBD1
V: TRBV6-1
size: few
DNA: TGTGCCAGCAAAGTACAGGGGGAGCATGGCTACACCTTC
CDR3: CASKVQGEHGYTF

J: TRBJ2-3
D: -
V: TRBV4-3
size: many
DNA: TGCGCCAGCAGCCAAGATTATGGTGGGGTGGCAGATACGCAGTATTTT
CDR3: CASSQDYGGVADTQYF

J: TRBJ2-7
D: -
V: TRBV20-1
size: few
DNA: TGCAGTGCTGGAGGCGCCCCCTTCTACGAGCAGTACTTC
CDR3: CSAGGAPFYEQYF